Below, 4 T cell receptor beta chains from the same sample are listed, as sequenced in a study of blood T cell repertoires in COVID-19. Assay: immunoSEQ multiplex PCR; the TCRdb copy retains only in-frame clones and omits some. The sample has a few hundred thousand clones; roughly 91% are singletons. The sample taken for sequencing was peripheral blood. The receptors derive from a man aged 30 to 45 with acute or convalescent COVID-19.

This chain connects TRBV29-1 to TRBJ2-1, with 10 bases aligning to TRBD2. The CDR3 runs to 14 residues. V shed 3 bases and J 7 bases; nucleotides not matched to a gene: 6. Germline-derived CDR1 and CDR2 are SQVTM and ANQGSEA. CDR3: CSVDKLAGANEQFF. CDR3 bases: TGCAGCGTTGACAAGCTAGCGGGAGCAAATGAGCAGTTCTTC.

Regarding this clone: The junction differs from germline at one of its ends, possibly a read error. The CDR3 here is CASSPERGTSVVSF. The CDR3 DNA reads TGTGCCAGCAGCCCCGAACGAGGGACTAGCGTGGTCTCCTTC. J is TRBJ2-7 and V is TRBV7-9, with 10 bases that match TRBD2. The germline V gene encodes CDR1 SEHNR and CDR2 FQNEAQ (reference sequence). The CDR3 covers 14 residues.

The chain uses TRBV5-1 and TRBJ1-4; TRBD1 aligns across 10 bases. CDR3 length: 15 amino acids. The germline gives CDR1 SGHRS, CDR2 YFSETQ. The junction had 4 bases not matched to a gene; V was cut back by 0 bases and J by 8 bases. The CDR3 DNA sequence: TGCGCCAGCAGCTTGGATGGGGACAGGGGCGAAAAACTGTTTTTT. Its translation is CASSLDGDRGEKLFF.

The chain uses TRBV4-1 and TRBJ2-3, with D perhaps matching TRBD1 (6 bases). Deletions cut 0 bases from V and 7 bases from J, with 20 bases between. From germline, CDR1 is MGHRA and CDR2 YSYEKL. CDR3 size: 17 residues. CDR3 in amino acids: CASSQEPLILTGHTQYF. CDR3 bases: TGCGCCAGCAGCCAAGAGCCTTTAATACTCACAGGGCATACGCAGTATTTT.